This T cell receptor (beta chain) was observed in a study of blood T cell repertoires in COVID-19. Study-wide context: T cells, B-cell-depleted T cells, or PBMCs supplied cDNA or gDNA.

How the authors handled the data: By means of reference gene primer amplification, nucleated cell counts were estimated. The table came from immunoSEQ multiplex PCR; TCRdb's copy has only in-frame clones and leaves some out. For V, J and clone size, that table is used; D and trimming come from the DNA. In the table there are around 450,000 clones, roughly 87% of which are singletons. Trimming pared 4 bases from V and 5 bases from J, leaving 15 bases between. Germline V CDR1 and CDR2: SGHRS, YFSETQ. The CDR3 is 14 amino acids. Assignment of participants to cohorts was predicated upon participant-reported clinical history.

The sequence derives from a man aged 18 to 35 who had recovered from COVID-19. The chain recombines TRBV5-1 with TRBJ2-5; tentatively, D is TRBD1 (6 bases). Sequenced sample: PBMCs or T cells enriched from blood (not recorded which). The DNA of the CDR3 is TGCGCCAGCAGCGGGGGCCAGGGGTGGGAGACCCAGTACTTC. It translates to CASSGGQGWETQYF.